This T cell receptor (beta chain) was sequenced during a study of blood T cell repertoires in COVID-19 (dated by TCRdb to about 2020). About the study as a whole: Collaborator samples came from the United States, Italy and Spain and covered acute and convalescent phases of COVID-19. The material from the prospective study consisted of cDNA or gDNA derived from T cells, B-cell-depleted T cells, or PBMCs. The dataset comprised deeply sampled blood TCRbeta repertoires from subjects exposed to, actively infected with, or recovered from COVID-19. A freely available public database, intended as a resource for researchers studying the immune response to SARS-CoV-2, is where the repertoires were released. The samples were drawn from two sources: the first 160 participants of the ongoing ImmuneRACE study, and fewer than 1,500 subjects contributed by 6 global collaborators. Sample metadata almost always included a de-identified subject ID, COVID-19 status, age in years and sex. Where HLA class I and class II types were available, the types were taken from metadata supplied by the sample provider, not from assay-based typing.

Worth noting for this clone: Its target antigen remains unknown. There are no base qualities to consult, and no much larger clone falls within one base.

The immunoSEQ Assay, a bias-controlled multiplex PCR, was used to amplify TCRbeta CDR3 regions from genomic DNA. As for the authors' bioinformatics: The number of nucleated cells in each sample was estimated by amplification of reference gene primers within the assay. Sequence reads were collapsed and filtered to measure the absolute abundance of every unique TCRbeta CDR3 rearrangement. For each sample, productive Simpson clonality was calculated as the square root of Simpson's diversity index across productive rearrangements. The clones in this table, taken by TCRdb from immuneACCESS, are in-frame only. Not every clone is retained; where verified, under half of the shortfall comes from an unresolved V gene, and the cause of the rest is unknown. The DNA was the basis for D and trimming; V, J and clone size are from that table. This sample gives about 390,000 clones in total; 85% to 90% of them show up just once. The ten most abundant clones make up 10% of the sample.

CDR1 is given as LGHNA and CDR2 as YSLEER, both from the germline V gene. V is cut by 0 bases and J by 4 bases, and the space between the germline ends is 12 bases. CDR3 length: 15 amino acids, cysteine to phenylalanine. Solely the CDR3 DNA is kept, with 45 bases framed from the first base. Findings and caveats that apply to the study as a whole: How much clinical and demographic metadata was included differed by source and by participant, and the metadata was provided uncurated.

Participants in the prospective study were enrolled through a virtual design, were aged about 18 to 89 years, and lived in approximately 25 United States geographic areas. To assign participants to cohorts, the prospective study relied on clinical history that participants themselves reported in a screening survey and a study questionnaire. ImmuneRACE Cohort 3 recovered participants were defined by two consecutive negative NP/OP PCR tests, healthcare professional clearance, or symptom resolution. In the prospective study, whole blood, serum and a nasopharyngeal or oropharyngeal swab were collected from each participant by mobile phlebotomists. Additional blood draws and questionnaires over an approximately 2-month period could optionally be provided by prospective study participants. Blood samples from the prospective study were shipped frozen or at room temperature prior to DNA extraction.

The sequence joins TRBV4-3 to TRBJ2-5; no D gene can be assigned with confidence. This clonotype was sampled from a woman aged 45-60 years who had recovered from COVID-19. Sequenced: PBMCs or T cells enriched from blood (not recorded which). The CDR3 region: CASSQDQSRSETQYF. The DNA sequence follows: TGCGCCAGCAGCCAAGATCAATCCCGGTCAGAGACCCAGTACTTC.